The 12 T cell receptor beta chains presented below share a single source sample, sequenced in a study of technical replicates of blood from a few donors (dated by TCRdb to about 2017). The library was obtained by the immunoSEQ multiplex PCR assay. TCRdb provides this immuneACCESS table in a form limited to in-frame rearrangements. Some clones are lacking; in checked studies, under half of them reflect an unresolved V gene, and why the rest are absent is not known. Present in this sample are tens of thousands of clones, 70% to 90% of which were seen just once. The top ten clones comprise under 6.5% of the sample. Sequenced sample: PBMCs. Every receptor here comes from a human donor in good health. Some clones in this sample may be carry-over from other donors' samples.

This clone was counted between two and nine times. The chain uses TRBV2 and TRBJ1-5, with D uncertain. The germline CDR1 and CDR2 sequences are SNHLY and FYNNEI. V was cut by 3 bases and J by 4 bases, with 7 bases left in between. The CDR3 runs to 13 residues. The DNA of the CDR3 is TGTGCCAGCAGTGATCGCAGTAATCAGCCCCAGCATTTT. Its translation: CASSDRSNQPQHF.

The CDR3 sequence is CASSETEKETQYF. As DNA, the CDR3 is TGTGCCAGCAGTGAAACAGAGAAAGAGACCCAGTACTTC. V usage is TRBV6-4 and J usage is TRBJ2-5; D call uncertain. The CDR3 consists of 13 residues. Germline V CDR1 and CDR2: MRHNA, SNTAGT. Trimming removed 3 bases from V and 3 bases from J, with 8 bases in between.

The V and J genes are TRBV5-8 and TRBJ2-1; a weak D match, TRBD2 (6 bases). V was clipped by 0 bases and J by 4 bases, with 11 bases between them. Germline lookup yields CDR1 SGHTS and CDR2 YDEGEE. This CDR3 has 15 residues. CDR3 sequence reads: CASSLARTTYNEQFF. CDR3 nucleotide sequence: TGTGCCAGCAGCTTGGCTAGGACTACGTACAATGAGCAGTTCTTC.

The table lists this clone with a few counts. J is TRBJ1-1 and V is TRBV5-6; D is possibly TRBD1 (6 bases). V was trimmed by 1 base and J by 1 base, leaving 8 bases between them. This CDR3 comprises 14 residues. CDR1 is SGHDT and CDR2 is YYEEEE in the germline V gene. The CDR3 DNA reads TGTGCCAGCAGCTTGAGGGGGAGGAACACTGAAGCTTTCTTT. Protein: CASSLRGRNTEAFF.

V and J are TRBV2 and TRBJ2-6; 7 nucleotides align to TRBD2. The CDR3 runs 15 residues. The V segment lost 4 bases and the J segment 3 bases; nucleotides outside the gene matches: 3. Germline lookup yields CDR1 SNHLY and CDR2 FYNNEI. The CDR3 reads CASSGGRVGANVLTF. The CDR3 DNA reads TGTGCCAGCAGTGGGGGGAGGGTTGGGGCCAACGTCCTGACTTTC.

In this sample, this clone turned up a few times. The chain carries TRBV14 and TRBJ2-7; a possible D gene is TRBD2 (6 bases). The CDR3 is 13 residues long. Germline V gives CDR1 SGHDN, CDR2 FVKESK. The V end was cut by 8 bases, the J end by 2 bases, with 13 bases between. CDR3: CASPLSGPYEQYF. The DNA for the CDR3 is TGTGCCAGCCCCCTTAGCGGCCCCTACGAGCAGTACTTC.

This chain links TRBV7-9 with TRBJ1-1; 12 bases are a match to TRBD1. Germline CDR1 SEHNR, CDR2 FQNEAQ (reference sequence). The CDR3 has 14 residues. V was pared by 5 bases and J by 10 bases, with 8 bases of the junction left unmatched. As DNA, the CDR3 is TGTGCCAGCAGCACGGGACAGGGGGCGGATAGAGCTTTCTTT. Residues: CASSTGQGADRAFF.

V usage is TRBV2 and J usage is TRBJ2-2; 13 bases are shared with TRBD2. J was trimmed by 3 bases and V by 10 bases; bases with no gene match: 5. Looked up from germline, CDR1 is SNHLY and CDR2 is FYNNEI. The CDR3 totals 15 residues. The CDR3 sequence: CATRLAGGHTGELFF. As DNA, the CDR3 is TGTGCCACCCGACTAGCGGGGGGACACACCGGGGAGCTGTTTTTT.

The J gene is TRBJ2-7, the V gene TRBV5-1, with D possibly TRBD1 on 5 matching bases. The germline gives CDR1 SGHRS, CDR2 YFSETQ. The CDR3 loop spans 13 amino acids. Trimming cost V 3 bases and J 3 bases, with 10 bases left between them. This CDR3 is CASSSRQNYEQYF. CDR3 in DNA: TGCGCCAGCAGCTCACGACAGAACTACGAGCAGTACTTC.

This chain uses TRBV5-6 with TRBJ2-5, with D possibly matching TRBD2 (5 bases). Between the trimmed V and J ends, which lost 0 bases and 3 bases, there was a span of 18 bases. This CDR3 has 17 residues. CDR1 and CDR2 (germline): SGHDT, YYEEEE. The CDR3 bases are TGTGCCAGCAGCTTGGGCCCCCCGGGGAGCTTCGAAGAGACCCAGTACTTC. This encodes CASSLGPPGSFEETQYF.

The table lists this clone with a few counts. The chain uses TRBV4-2 and TRBJ1-1; the match to TRBD1 covers 7 bases. Germline loops: CDR1 LGHNA, CDR2 YNFKEQ. The CDR3 has 15 amino acids. Germline trimming cut 1 base from V and 0 bases from J; bases unmatched to any gene: 2. This CDR3 is CASSQVRGLNTEAFF. CDR3 DNA: TGTGCCAGCAGCCAAGTCAGGGGGTTGAACACTGAAGCTTTCTTT.

The rearrangement links TRBV7-2 to TRBJ2-7, with 7 bases identical to TRBD1. The germline gives CDR1 SGHTA, CDR2 FQGNSA. Germline trimming cut 7 bases from V and 2 bases from J; bases unmatched to any gene: 11. This CDR3 contains 15 residues. The CDR3, as DNA: TGTGCCAGCACCCTAATGCCGGGACAGCCCTACGAGCAGTACTTC. Its translation: CASTLMPGQPYEQYF.